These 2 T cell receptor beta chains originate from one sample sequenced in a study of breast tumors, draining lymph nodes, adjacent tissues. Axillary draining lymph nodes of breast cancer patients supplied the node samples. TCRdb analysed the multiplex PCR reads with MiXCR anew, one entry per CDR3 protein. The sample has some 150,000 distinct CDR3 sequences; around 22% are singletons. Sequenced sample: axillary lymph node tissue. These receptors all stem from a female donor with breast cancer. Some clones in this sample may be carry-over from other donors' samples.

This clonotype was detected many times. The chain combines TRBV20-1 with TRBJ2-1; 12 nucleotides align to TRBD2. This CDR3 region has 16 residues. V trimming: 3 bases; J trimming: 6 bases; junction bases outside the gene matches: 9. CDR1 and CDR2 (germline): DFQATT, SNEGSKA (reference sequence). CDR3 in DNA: TGCAGTGCTAGCGGTTCGACTAGCGGGAGAACCAATGAGCAGTTCTTC. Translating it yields CSASGSTSGRTNEQFF.

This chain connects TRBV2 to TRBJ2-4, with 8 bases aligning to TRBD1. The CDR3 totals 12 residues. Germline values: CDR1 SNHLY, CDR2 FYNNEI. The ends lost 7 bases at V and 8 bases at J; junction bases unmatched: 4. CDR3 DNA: TGTGCCAGCACTGGACAGGGCCACATTCAGTACTTC. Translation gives CASTGQGHIQYF.